This T cell receptor beta chain was recovered during a study of T-cell memory formation after mild COVID-19. CDR3 size: 12 residues. CDR1 is GTSNPN and CDR2 is SVGIG in the germline V gene (reference sequence). Trimming removed 5 bases from V and 1 base from J, with 8 bases in between. Constant-segment primers were used for 5'RACE, and the resulting TCR alpha and TCR beta cDNA libraries carried sample barcodes and UMIs. One entry per CDR3 protein, called by TCRdb with MiXCR from the 5' RACE reads. Counted here are about 440,000 distinct CDR3 sequences, over 15% occurring once; the ten biggest clones make up around 8%. General study results and limits: Day 15 to 85 contracting clones showed balanced CD4/CD8; later expanders leaned CD4+.

This clonotype occurred a few times. Its target is unknown. The chain uses TRBV30 and TRBJ1-1; D might be TRBD1 (5 bases). The sample consisted of PBMCs or a T cell subset sorted from them (not recorded which). The TCR comes from an adult woman who had mild COVID-19 (a few samples of this study predate the infection). Cell type and time point are not known. The CDR3 sequence: CAWADRNTEAFF. The CDR3 DNA follows: TGTGCCTGGGCAGACAGGAACACTGAAGCTTTCTTT. Full variable domain (outside the CDR3, taken from reference TRBV30 and TRBJ1-1): SQTIHQWPATLVQPVGSPLSLECTVEGTSNPNLYWYRQAAGRGLQLLFYSVGIGQISSEVPQNLSASRPQDRQFILSSKKLLLSDSGFYLCAWADRNTEAFFGQGTRLTVV.